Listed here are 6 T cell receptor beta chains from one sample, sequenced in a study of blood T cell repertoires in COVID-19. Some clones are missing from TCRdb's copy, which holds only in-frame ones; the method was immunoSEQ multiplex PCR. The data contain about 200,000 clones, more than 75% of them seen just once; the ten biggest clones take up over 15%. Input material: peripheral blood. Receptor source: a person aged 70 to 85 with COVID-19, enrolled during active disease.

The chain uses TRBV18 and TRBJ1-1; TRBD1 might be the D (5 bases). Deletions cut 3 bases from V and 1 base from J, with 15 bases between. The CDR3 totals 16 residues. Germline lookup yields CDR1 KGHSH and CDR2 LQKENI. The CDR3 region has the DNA TGTGCCAGCTCACCGCTTCAAGGGGCTCCGAACACTGAAGCTTTCTTT. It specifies CASSPLQGAPNTEAFF.

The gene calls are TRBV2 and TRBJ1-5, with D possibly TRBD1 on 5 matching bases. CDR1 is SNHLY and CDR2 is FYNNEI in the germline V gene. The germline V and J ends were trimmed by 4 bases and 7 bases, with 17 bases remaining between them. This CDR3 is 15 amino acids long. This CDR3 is CASSARSGGGQPQHF. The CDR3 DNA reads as TGTGCCAGCAGTGCACGAAGTGGGGGAGGGCAGCCCCAGCATTTT. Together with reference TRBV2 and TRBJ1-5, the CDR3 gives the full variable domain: EPEVTQTPSHQVTQMGQEVILRCVPISNHLYFYWYRQILGQKVEFLVSFYNNEISEKSEIFDDQFSVERPDGSNFTLKIRSTKLEDSAMYFCASSARSGGGQPQHFGDGTRLSIL.

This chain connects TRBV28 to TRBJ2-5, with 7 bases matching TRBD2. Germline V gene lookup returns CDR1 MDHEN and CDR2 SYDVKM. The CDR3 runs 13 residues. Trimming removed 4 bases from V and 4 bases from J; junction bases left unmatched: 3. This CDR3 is CASSYIAGETQYF. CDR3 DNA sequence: TGTGCCAGCAGTTATATAGCGGGAGAGACCCAGTACTTC.

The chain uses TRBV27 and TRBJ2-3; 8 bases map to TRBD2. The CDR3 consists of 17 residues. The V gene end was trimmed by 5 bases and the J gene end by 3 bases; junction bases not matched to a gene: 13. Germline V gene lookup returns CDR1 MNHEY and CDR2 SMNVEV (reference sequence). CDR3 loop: CASSRGFGGGRTDTQYF. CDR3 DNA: TGTGCCAGCAGTCGGGGCTTTGGCGGGGGGAGAACAGATACGCAGTATTTT.

The CDR3 DNA is TGCGCCAGCAGCCAAACATCCCAAGGGGGCACCTCCTACAATGAGCAGTTCTTC. Translation: CASSQTSQGGTSYNEQFF. The rearrangement joins TRBV4-3 to TRBJ2-1, with 7 bases that match TRBD1. The CDR3 runs to 18 residues. The V gene's germline CDR1 is LGHNA and CDR2 YSLEER. The V segment lost 2 bases and the J segment 0 bases; nucleotides outside the gene matches: 10.

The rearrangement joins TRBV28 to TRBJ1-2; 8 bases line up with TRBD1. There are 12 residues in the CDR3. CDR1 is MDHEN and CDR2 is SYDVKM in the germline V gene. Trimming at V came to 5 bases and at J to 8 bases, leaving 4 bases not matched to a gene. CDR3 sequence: CASSSGQGGYTF. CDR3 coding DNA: TGTGCCAGCAGTAGTGGACAGGGAGGCTACACCTTC.